These 7 T cell receptor beta chains came from one sample sequenced in a study of T cell responses to AZD1222 COVID-19 vaccine (dated by TCRdb to about 2021). The method was the immunoSEQ multiplex PCR assay. Drawn from immuneACCESS, this table holds only the in-frame rearrangements with V and J called that TCRdb kept. Clones are partly lost; checked studies trace under half to an unresolved V gene and leave the rest unexplained. This sample holds about 96,000 clones; roughly nine tenths were observed only once. The top ten constitute 26% of the sample. This sample's time point label indicates: baseline before first vaccination. Sequences were derived from peripheral blood, sampled on day 0 of AZD1222 vaccination. The receptors shown here come from an adult in good health.

The V and J genes are TRBV30 and TRBJ1-2; D uncertain. CDR1 GTSNPN and CDR2 SVGIG come from the germline V gene (reference sequence). Trimming removed 4 bases at V and 4 bases at J, with 10 bases between. The CDR3 has 12 residues. For the CDR3, the DNA is TGTGCCTGGACAACGGCAGTCTATGGCTACACCTTC. Translating it yields CAWTTAVYGYTF.

The chain combines TRBV7-9 with TRBJ2-7; D is undetermined. Germline V CDR1 and CDR2: SEHNR, FQNEAQ (reference sequence). CDR3 length equals 15 residues. Trimming pared 2 bases from V and 2 bases from J, leaving 13 bases between. This CDR3 is CASSLSGPKAYEQYF. CDR3 nucleotide sequence: TGTGCCAGCAGCTTATCAGGTCCTAAGGCCTACGAGCAGTACTTC.

This chain joins TRBV23-1 and TRBJ1-5; no clear D. TRBV23-1 is known as an ORF, though its function is uncertain. The CDR3 extends over 16 amino acids. The V and J ends lost 2 bases and 0 bases respectively, with 11 bases between them. CDR3 sequence reads: CASSQLTEDSNQPQHF. CDR3 DNA sequence: TGCGCCAGCAGTCAACTGACCGAGGATAGCAATCAGCCCCAGCATTTT.

The rearrangement links TRBV10-3 to TRBJ2-7; D possibly corresponds to TRBD1 (6 bases). CDR1 is ENHRY, CDR2 SYGVKD, per germline. V lost 2 bases and J 2 bases, leaving 13 bases between the germline ends. The CDR3 has 15 amino acids. CDR3 in amino acids: CAISESTGWTYEQYF. The CDR3 nucleotides read TGTGCCATCAGTGAGAGTACAGGGTGGACCTACGAGCAGTACTTC.

V gene TRBV5-1 combines with J gene TRBJ2-6; 7 nucleotides line up with TRBD1. The V gene end was trimmed by 3 bases and the J gene end by 0 bases; junction bases not matched to a gene: 6. The CDR3 runs 17 residues. Germline CDR1 reads SGHRS; CDR2 reads YFSETQ. The CDR3 bases are TGCGCCAGCAGCTGGGGACAGATCAGCTCTGGGGCCAACGTCCTGACTTTC. This gives the protein CASSWGQISSGANVLTF.

This sequence joins TRBV6-5 and TRBJ1-2; tentative D call: TRBD1 (6 bases). The V end lost 6 bases, the J end lost 5 bases, and 19 bases lay between the germline ends. Per the germline V gene, CDR1 is MNHEY and CDR2 is SVGAGI. The CDR3 covers 15 residues. The CDR3: CASRGIGGGGYGYTF. CDR3 coding DNA: TGTGCCAGCAGGGGGATTGGAGGGGGGGGGTATGGCTACACCTTC.

The genes are TRBV10-3 and TRBJ2-3; 8 nucleotides agree with TRBD2. CDR1 and CDR2 from the germline V gene are ENHRY and SYGVKD. Losses at the gene ends were 3 bases for V and 6 bases for J; bases not matched to a gene: 11. CDR3 size: 16 residues. The chain's CDR3 is CAISDGSGGGLDTQYF. In DNA, the CDR3 is TGTGCCATCAGTGATGGGTCGGGAGGGGGTTTGGATACGCAGTATTTT.